A single sample is the source of the 7 T cell receptor beta chains below, sequenced in a study of T-cell memory formation after mild COVID-19. TCRdb re-called the 5' RACE reads through MiXCR, storing one row per CDR3 protein. In the table there are more than 300,000 distinct CDR3 sequences, 20% to 25% of which are singletons. The sample comprised PBMCs or a T cell subset sorted from them (not recorded which). These TCRs come from a man between 18 and 35 years old who had mild COVID-19 (a few samples of this study predate the infection). Cell type and time point are not known.

This clonotype has a count of ten or more. V and J are TRBV7-6 and TRBJ2-3, with 14 bases lining up with TRBD2. The CDR3 is made up of 16 amino acids. The junction had 1 base not matched to a gene; V was cut back by 2 bases and J by 3 bases. CDR1 and CDR2 from the germline V gene are SGHVS and FNYEAQ. The CDR3 region is CASSLRLAGGTDTQYF. The CDR3 nucleotides read TGTGCCAGCAGCTTACGACTAGCGGGGGGGACAGATACGCAGTATTTT.

The chain joins TRBV20-1 to TRBJ1-6, with 8 bases fitting TRBD1. Looked up from germline, CDR1 is DFQATT and CDR2 is SNEGSKA (reference sequence). V trimming: 6 bases; J trimming: 12 bases; junction bases outside the gene matches: 16. The CDR3 sequence is 15 residues long. CDR3 in DNA: TGCAGTGCCGACGCCGACACGGGACAGGATCAACCCCTCCACTTT. It yields the protein CSADADTGQDQPLHF.

The chain uses TRBV6-6 and TRBJ2-2; 11 bases are shared with TRBD2. With 2 bases clipped from V and 1 base from J, the junction kept 12 bases outside the gene matches. Germline CDR1 is MNHNY and CDR2 is SVGAGI (reference sequence). The CDR3 runs 20 residues. CDR3 region: CASSYPRRMGLAENTGELFF. CDR3 sequence (DNA): TGTGCCAGCAGTTACCCGCGCCGAATGGGACTAGCGGAGAACACCGGGGAGCTGTTTTTT.

There are a few counts of this clonotype. This chain links TRBV10-3 with TRBJ2-5, with 14 bases identical to TRBD2. The CDR3 is 14 residues long. Germline V lookup: CDR1 ENHRY, CDR2 SYGVKD. Trimming removed 6 bases from V and 3 bases from J; junction bases left unmatched: 0. CDR3 residues: CAIRTSGGEETQYF. CDR3 in DNA: TGTGCCATCAGGACTAGCGGGGGGGAAGAGACCCAGTACTTC.

The chain links TRBV16 to TRBJ1-1; no firm D call. V was shortened by 0 bases and J by 4 bases, with 6 bases between the two germline ends. CDR3 length: 13 amino acids. CDR1 and CDR2 from the germline V gene are KGHSY and FQNENV. The CDR3 sequence is CASSQSPVTEAFF. The CDR3 DNA is TGTGCCAGCAGCCAATCTCCAGTCACTGAAGCTTTCTTT. Full variable domain (rest looked up from reference TRBV16 and TRBJ1-1): GEEVAQTPKHLVRGEGQKAKLYCAPIKGHSYVFWYQQVLKNEFKFLISFQNENVFDETGMPKERFSAKCLPNSPCSLEIQATKLEDSAVYFCASSQSPVTEAFFGQGTRLTVV.

This chain connects TRBV7-9 to TRBJ2-3; D may be TRBD1 (5 bases). Germline V lookup: CDR1 SEHNR, CDR2 FQNEAQ (reference sequence). V was shortened by 0 bases and J by 5 bases, with 12 bases between the two germline ends. The CDR3 contains 15 residues. CDR3 sequence: CASSLAGRNVDTQYF. In DNA form, the CDR3 reads TGTGCCAGCAGCTTAGCGGGGCGGAACGTAGATACGCAGTATTTT.

This chain connects TRBV5-1 to TRBJ2-5; D remains ambiguous. The length of the CDR3 is 15 residues. Per the germline V gene, CDR1 is SGHRS and CDR2 is YFSETQ. V lost 0 bases and J lost 5, with 14 bases in between. The CDR3: CASSLGKGIVETQYF. The CDR3, as DNA: TGCGCCAGCAGCTTGGGAAAGGGAATTGTGGAGACCCAGTACTTC.